Presented here are 8 T cell receptor beta chains from one specimen sequenced in a study of blood T cell repertoires in COVID-19. Using immunoSEQ multiplex PCR, the repertoire was profiled, and TCRdb retains in-frame clones only, with some absent. The table lists some 330,000 clones, more than 75% of them singletons. Source material: PBMCs or T cells enriched from blood (not recorded which). The source of these receptors is a man between 25 and 39 years old who had recovered from COVID-19.

The chain is built from TRBV6-2 or TRBV6-3 and TRBJ1-5, with D unresolved. CDR3 size: 14 residues. The germline V gene has CDR1 MNHEY and CDR2 SVGEGT. Trimming removed 0 bases at V and 4 bases at J, with 7 bases between. The CDR3 region has the DNA TGTGCCAGCAGTTACTCAGACTGGAATCAGCCCCAGCATTTT. Amino acids: CASSYSDWNQPQHF.

As regards this clone: Mismatch with germline at one junction end may stem from a read error. The V call is TRBV7-7, the J call TRBJ2-3; 10 bases map to TRBD2. CDR1 is SSHAT and CDR2 is FNYEAQ in the germline V gene (reference sequence). The CDR3 covers 16 residues. The CDR3 protein is CASSLGAGGLTDTQYF. Here the CDR3 DNA reads TGTGCTAGCAGCTTAGGAGCGGGGGGGCTGACAGATACGCAGTATTTT.

The chain recombines TRBV11-2 with TRBJ2-3; 9 nucleotides agree with TRBD2. Germline loops: CDR1 SGHAT, CDR2 FQNNGV. This CDR3 comprises 16 residues. V dropped 1 base and J dropped 2; count of bases not matched to a gene: 4. The CDR3 sequence is CASSLASGAVTDTQYF. Here the CDR3 DNA reads TGTGCCAGCAGCTTAGCTAGCGGGGCCGTCACAGATACGCAGTATTTT.

The V call is TRBV5-6, the J call TRBJ1-2, with D tentatively TRBD1 (6 bases). Trimming stripped 5 bases from V and 0 bases from J, with 14 bases between. This CDR3 is 15 amino acids long. The V gene's germline CDR1 is SGHDT and CDR2 YYEEEE. CDR3 sequence (DNA): TGTGCCAGCAGACGTAGGGGGATAGCTAACTATGGCTACACCTTC. The encoded protein is CASRRRGIANYGYTF.

V gene TRBV2 combines with J gene TRBJ1-4, with a possible D match to TRBD1 (6 bases). Trimming stripped 6 bases from V and 3 bases from J, with 17 bases between. Germline CDR1 SNHLY, CDR2 FYNNEI. The CDR3 contains 16 residues. CDR3 DNA: TGTGCCAGCAGAGCTACAGGGATAGGAGCTAATGAAAAACTGTTTTTT. Its translation is CASRATGIGANEKLFF.

Concerning this clone: Other DNA sequences in this sample translate to the same CDR3. The chain employs TRBV18 and TRBJ1-2, with a tentative D call TRBD1 (5 bases). The CDR3 spans 13 residues. V lost 2 bases, J lost 2 bases, and 6 bases lay in between. Germline CDR1 and CDR2: KGHSH and LQKENI. In nucleotides, the CDR3 is TGTGCCAGCTCACCAACAGGAAACTATGGCTACACCTTC. It specifies CASSPTGNYGYTF.

The rearrangement uses TRBV24-1 and TRBJ2-2; 9 nucleotides agree with TRBD2. Germline CDR1 and CDR2: KGHDR and SFDVKD. V was pared by 1 base and J by 0 bases, with 8 bases of the junction left unmatched. This CDR3 has 19 amino acids. As DNA, the CDR3 is TGTGCCACCAGTGATTTTCTAAGGACTAGCGCCACGAACACCGGGGAGCTGTTTTTT. Translated: CATSDFLRTSATNTGELFF.

The chain carries TRBV28 and TRBJ1-5; 8 positions match TRBD1. This CDR3 has 15 residues. Germline CDR1 and CDR2: MDHEN and SYDVKM. Trimming took 6 bases from V and 3 from J; bases not matched to a gene: 7. The CDR3 is CASSSGQVSNQPQHF. As DNA, the CDR3 is TGTGCCAGCAGCTCGGGACAGGTTTCCAATCAGCCCCAGCATTTT. The full variable domain, completed using reference TRBV28 and TRBJ1-5, is DVKVTQSSRYLVKRTGEKVFLECVQDMDHENMFWYRQDPGLGLRLIYFSYDVKMKEKGDIPEGYSVSREKKERFSLILESASTNQTSMYLCASSSGQVSNQPQHFGDGTRLSIL.